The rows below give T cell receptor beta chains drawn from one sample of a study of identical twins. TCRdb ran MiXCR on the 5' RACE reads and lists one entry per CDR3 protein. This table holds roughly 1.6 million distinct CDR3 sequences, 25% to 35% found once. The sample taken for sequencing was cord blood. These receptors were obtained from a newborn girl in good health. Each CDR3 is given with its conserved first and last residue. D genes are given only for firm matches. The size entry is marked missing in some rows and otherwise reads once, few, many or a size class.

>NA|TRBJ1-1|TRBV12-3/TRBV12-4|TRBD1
TGTGCCAGCAGCAGAAGTCCCTCCCCCTGGGACAGTTTCCACACTGAAGCTTTCTTT
CASSRSPSPWDSFHTEAFF
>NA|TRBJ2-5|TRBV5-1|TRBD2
TGCGCCAGCAGCGAAGGGACTAGCAGCCAAGAGACCCAGTACTTC
CASSEGTSSQETQYF
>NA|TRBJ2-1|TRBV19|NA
TGTGCCAGTAGTATTTTCCCCAATGAGCAGTTCTTC
CASSIFPNEQFF
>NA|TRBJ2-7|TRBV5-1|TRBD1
TGCGCCAGCAGCTTGCCTGTCTACAGGGGCTCCTACGAGCAGTACTTC
CASSLPVYRGSYEQYF
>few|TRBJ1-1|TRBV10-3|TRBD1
TGTGCCATCAGTGTCGGTCCGGGGACAGGGGCCGCTGAAGCTTTCTTT
CAISVGPGTGAAEAFF
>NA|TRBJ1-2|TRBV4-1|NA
TGCGCCAGCAGCCAAGACAGGGCAGTGCGCTACACCTTC
CASSQDRAVRYTF
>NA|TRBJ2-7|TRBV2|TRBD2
TGTGCCAGCAGTGGGAAGACTAGCGGGAGAGGGGGATCCTACGAGCAGTACTTC
CASSGKTSGRGGSYEQYF
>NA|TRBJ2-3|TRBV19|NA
TGTGCCAGTAGGAGACAGGTGGTCAGCACAGATGCGCAGTATTTT
CASRRQVVSTDAQYF
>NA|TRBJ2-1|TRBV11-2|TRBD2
TGTGCCAGCAGCTCGTACCTAGCGGATTACAATGAGCAGTTCTTC
CASSSYLADYNEQFF
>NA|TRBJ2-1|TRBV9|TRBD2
TGTGCCAGCAGCGTAACGCTAGCGGGAGGGCCCAATGAGCAGTTCTTC
CASSVTLAGGPNEQFF
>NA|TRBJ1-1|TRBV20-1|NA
TGCAGTGCTAGATCTTCGGGGTTGGGCACTGAAGCTTTCTTT
CSARSSGLGTEAFF
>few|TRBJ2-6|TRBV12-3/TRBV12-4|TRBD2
TGTGCCAGCAGCCGAAGACCGGGACTAGTAGCGCTCTCTGGGGCCAACGTCCTGACTTTC
CASSRRPGLVALSGANVLTF
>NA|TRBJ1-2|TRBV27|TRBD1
TGTGCCAGCAGTTTCAACACAGGGGGCGTGAACTATGGCTACACCTTC
CASSFNTGGVNYGYTF
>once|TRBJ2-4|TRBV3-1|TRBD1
TGTGCCAGCAGCCAGGATGGGACAGGGCTCGCTATAGCCAAAAACATTCAGTACTTC
CASSQDGTGLAIAKNIQYF
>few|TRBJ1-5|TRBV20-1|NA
TGCAGTGCTAGGCCGGACCGCAATCAGCCCCAGCATTTT
CSARPDRNQPQHF